The 27 T cell receptor beta chains below come from one sample, sequenced in a study of blood T cell repertoires in COVID-19 (dated by TCRdb to 2020 to 2022). Receptor amplification or capture employed the immunoSEQ multiplex PCR assay. The table comes from immuneACCESS by way of TCRdb, which keeps in-frame sequences with V and J called. Part of the clones is missing from these tables; in studies checked, under half for an unresolved V gene and the rest for unknown reasons. A total of 270,000 or so clones appear in this sample, about 88% of them only once. The ten largest account for more than 1.1% of the sample. What was sequenced was peripheral blood. Every receptor here comes from a human donor with COVID-19, enrolled during active disease. The donor label of this sample is uncertain.

The V call is TRBV4-3, the J call TRBJ2-3, with D perhaps TRBD2 (5 bases). CDR3 length equals 14 residues. CDR1 is LGHNA, CDR2 YSLEER, per germline. The V and J ends lost 3 bases and 4 bases respectively, with 11 bases between them. The CDR3 here is CASSQALVSDTQYF. The CDR3 DNA sequence: TGCGCCAGCAGCCAGGCACTAGTTTCAGATACGCAGTATTTT.

This clone was counted only a few times. This chain links TRBV14 with TRBJ2-1, with D maybe TRBD2 (5 bases). The CDR3 has 18 amino acids. V lost 4 bases and J 0 bases, leaving 19 bases between the germline ends. Germline loops: CDR1 SGHDN, CDR2 FVKESK. Here the CDR3 reads CASSPPFGEGRSYNEQFF. The CDR3 DNA sequence: TGTGCCAGCAGCCCCCCTTTCGGCGAGGGCCGCTCCTACAATGAGCAGTTCTTC.

This clone occurred a few times. The chain combines TRBV28 with TRBJ2-1; possible D gene TRBD2, 6 bases. The germline V and J ends were trimmed by 5 bases and 4 bases, with 12 bases remaining between them. This CDR3 has 14 residues. From germline, CDR1 is MDHEN and CDR2 SYDVKM. The CDR3 sequence: CASSPASEYNEQFF. For the CDR3, the DNA is TGTGCCAGCAGTCCTGCTAGCGAGTACAATGAGCAGTTCTTC.

This chain uses TRBV20-1 with TRBJ1-4; the match to TRBD1 covers 7 bases. V dropped 3 bases and J dropped 2; count of bases not matched to a gene: 12. Per germline, CDR1 DFQATT and CDR2 SNEGSKA (reference sequence). CDR3 length: 17 amino acids. DNA of the CDR3: TGCAGTGCTAGTCGTGGGGCAGGGGGAGCCACTAATGAAAAACTGTTTTTT. Its translation: CSASRGAGGATNEKLFF.

The gene calls are TRBV19 and TRBJ1-4, with 10 bases identical to TRBD1. CDR1 is LNHDA, CDR2 SQIVND, per germline (reference sequence). V gave up 8 bases and J gave up 7 bases; unmatched junction bases: 4. The CDR3 contains 13 residues. The CDR3 is CASQTGGSEKLFF. The DNA for the CDR3 is TGTGCCAGTCAGACAGGGGGCAGTGAAAAACTGTTTTTT.

V is TRBV29-1 and J is TRBJ1-1; no reliable D call. The CDR3 consists of 12 residues. CDR1 and CDR2 (germline): SQVTM, ANQGSEA. Trimming pared 6 bases from V and 4 bases from J, leaving 12 bases between. As DNA, the CDR3 is TGCAGCGTAGAGGGATCGGTCACTGAAGCTTTCTTT. Translated, it gives CSVEGSVTEAFF. The full variable domain, rest sourced from reference TRBV29-1 and TRBJ1-1, is SAVISQKPSRDICQRGTSLTIQCQVDSQVTMMFWYRQQPGQSLTLIATANQGSEATYESGFVIDKFPISRPNLTFSTLTVSNMSPEDSSIYLCSVEGSVTEAFFGQGTRLTVV.

The chain joins TRBV7-2 to TRBJ2-3; no firm D call. The V gene lost 4 bases and the J gene lost 4 bases, with 3 bases spanning the gap. The CDR3 has 11 amino acids. Per the germline V gene, CDR1 is SGHTA and CDR2 is FQGNSA. This CDR3 reads CASSSADTQYF. CDR3 sequence (DNA): TGTGCCAGCAGCTCGGCAGATACGCAGTATTTT.

There are a few counts of this clone. The rearrangement joins TRBV29-1 to TRBJ1-1, with D unresolved. In germline, CDR1 is SQVTM, CDR2 ANQGSEA. CDR3 length: 12 amino acids. V dropped 7 bases and J dropped 0 bases, with 9 bases sitting between them. CDR3 region: CSASHMNTEAFF. For the CDR3, the DNA is TGCAGCGCCTCTCACATGAACACTGAAGCTTTCTTT.

V is TRBV5-1 and J is TRBJ1-1, with 8 bases that match TRBD1. In germline, CDR1 is SGHRS, CDR2 YFSETQ. There are 13 residues in the CDR3. V lost 5 bases, J lost 1 base, and 1 base stayed unmatched. The CDR3, as DNA: TGCGCCAGCAGACAGGGGGAGAACACTGAAGCTTTCTTT. This sequence encodes CASRQGENTEAFF.

The chain joins TRBV14 to TRBJ2-6, with 7 positions matching TRBD1. V lost 3 bases to trimming and J lost 6 bases; unmatched junction nucleotides: 5. CDR3 length: 15 residues. Germline assignment: CDR1 SGHDN and CDR2 FVKESK. The DNA for the CDR3 is TGTGCCAGCAGCCAGAACACAGGGGTGGCCAACGTCCTGACTTTC. Residues: CASSQNTGVANVLTF.

The CDR3 here is CASSLVVGGLYEQYF. In DNA, the CDR3 is TGTGCCAGCAGTTTAGTGGTGGGAGGGCTATACGAGCAGTACTTC. V usage is TRBV27 and J usage is TRBJ2-7, with 7 bases matching TRBD2. CDR3 length: 15 residues. V dropped 2 bases and J dropped 4; count of bases not matched to a gene: 8. CDR1 is MNHEY and CDR2 is SMNVEV in the germline V gene (reference sequence).

The chain carries TRBV11-2 and TRBJ2-7, with TRBD1 matching over 10 bases. Per the germline V gene, CDR1 is SGHAT and CDR2 is FQNNGV. J gave up 3 bases and V 5 bases, and 7 bases lay outside the gene matches. This CDR3 comprises 15 residues. CDR3: CASSLDRGRVYEQYF. The CDR3 nucleotides are TGTGCCAGCAGCCTGGACAGGGGGAGGGTCTACGAGCAGTACTTC.

The chain links TRBV4-1 to TRBJ2-2; 7 bases are shared with TRBD2. Trimming at V came to 3 bases and at J to 2 bases, leaving 9 bases not matched to a gene. The germline V gene has CDR1 MGHRA and CDR2 YSYEKL. CDR3 length: 17 residues. This chain's CDR3 is CASSQRALASNTGELFF. The CDR3 coding sequence is TGCGCCAGCAGCCAGAGGGCACTAGCGAGTAACACCGGGGAGCTGTTTTTT.

The chain uses TRBV9 and TRBJ2-1; 13 bases map to TRBD2. The CDR3 length is 15 residues. The germline V gene encodes CDR1 SGDLS and CDR2 YYNGEE. Germline trimming cut 3 bases from V and 8 bases from J; bases unmatched to any gene: 5. In DNA form, the CDR3 reads TGTGCCAGCAGCGCCGGACTAGCGGGAGCCTATGAGCAGTTCTTC. Its protein product is CASSAGLAGAYEQFF.

In regard to this clone: Other DNA sequences of this sample code for an identical CDR3. V usage is TRBV28 and J usage is TRBJ2-5; possible D gene TRBD1, 6 bases. V shed 5 bases and J shed 1 base, with 11 bases lying between them. This CDR3 region has 14 residues. Germline values: CDR1 MDHEN, CDR2 SYDVKM. The CDR3 reads CASSLQGIQETQYF. CDR3 coding DNA: TGTGCCAGCAGTCTACAGGGAATCCAAGAGACCCAGTACTTC.

This clone appeared a few times. CDR3 sequence: CASSASGQPLSEAFF. The CDR3 region has the DNA TGTGCCAGCAGCGCCTCGGGACAGCCGTTATCTGAAGCTTTCTTT. This sequence joins TRBV9 and TRBJ1-1; TRBD1 aligns across 7 bases. Losses at the gene ends were 3 bases for V and 6 bases for J; bases not matched to a gene: 11. Looked up from germline, CDR1 is SGDLS and CDR2 is YYNGEE. CDR3 length: 15 amino acids.

The gene calls are TRBV7-3 and TRBJ1-1; D is uncertain. Per the germline V gene, CDR1 is SGHTA and CDR2 is FQGTGA. Trimming took 2 bases from V and 5 from J, leaving 18 bases between them. The CDR3 is made up of 16 amino acids. CDR3 loop: CASSLEPEPGMTEAFF. CDR3 sequence (DNA): TGTGCCAGCAGCTTAGAACCGGAGCCGGGGATGACTGAAGCTTTCTTT.

The V and J genes are TRBV9 and TRBJ1-2; maybe TRBD1 (5 bases). Germline assignment: CDR1 SGDLS and CDR2 YYNGEE. Trimming took 3 bases from V and 4 from J, leaving 19 bases between them. This CDR3 is 16 amino acids long. As DNA, the CDR3 is TGTGCCAGCAGCGACCCAAGAGGGCAGGGACTCTATGGCTACACCTTC. This encodes CASSDPRGQGLYGYTF.

V gene TRBV3-1 (or the pseudogene TRBV3-2) combines with J gene TRBJ2-3, with TRBD2 identical over 10 bases. The V gene's germline CDR1 is LGHDT and CDR2 YNNKEL (reference sequence). The V gene end was trimmed by 1 base and the J gene end by 8 bases; junction bases not matched to a gene: 6. The CDR3 loop spans 15 amino acids. For the CDR3, the DNA is TGTGCCAGCAGCCAAGGGCGACTAGCGGGTTCTACGCAGTATTTT. It encodes CASSQGRLAGSTQYF.

This clone was found once. This rearrangement joins TRBV7-3 to TRBJ2-3; the D is unclear. Trimming took off 5 bases at V and 2 bases at J, with 14 bases between the two ends. Looked up from germline, CDR1 is SGHTA and CDR2 is FQGTGA. The CDR3 spans 15 residues. The CDR3 sequence: CASSPRGRNTDTQYF. CDR3 DNA: TGTGCCAGCAGCCCAAGAGGCAGAAACACAGATACGCAGTATTTT. Combining the CDR3 with reference TRBV7-3 and TRBJ2-3 gives the whole variable domain GAGVSQTPSNKVTEKGKYVELRCDPISGHTALYWYRQSLGQGPEFLIYFQGTGAADDSGLPNDRFFAVRPEGSVSTLKIQRTERGDSAVYLCASSPRGRNTDTQYFGPGTRLTVL.

The chain couples TRBV5-1 to TRBJ1-1, with 9 bases aligning to TRBD1. Per germline, CDR1 SGHRS and CDR2 YFSETQ. This CDR3 region has 15 residues. Germline trimming cut 4 bases from V and 1 base from J; bases unmatched to any gene: 5. CDR3 in DNA: TGCGCCAGCAGCGTGGACAGGGGAGGGAACACTGAAGCTTTCTTT. The encoded protein is CASSVDRGGNTEAFF.

The rearrangement links TRBV7-3 to TRBJ2-6, with D possibly being TRBD2 (5 bases). The CDR3 is made up of 21 amino acids. V was cut by 6 bases and J by 0 bases, with 27 bases left in between. CDR1 SGHTA and CDR2 FQGTGA come from the germline V gene. CDR3 DNA: TGTGCCAGCAGTTCTACCCCTGGCAGTTTCCCTACTAGCTCTGGGGCCAACGTCCTGACTTTC. Translated, it gives CASSSTPGSFPTSSGANVLTF.

This clone was seen a few times. The CDR3 here is CASSPFDTTGTGNQPQHF. For the CDR3, the DNA is TGTGCCAGCAGTCCGTTTGATACCACCGGGACAGGCAATCAGCCCCAGCATTTT. This chain uses TRBV6-6 with TRBJ1-5; 7 bases agree with TRBD1. The CDR3 covers 18 residues. CDR1 is MNHNY and CDR2 is SVGAGI in the germline V gene (reference sequence). Trimming removed 5 bases from V and 2 bases from J; junction bases left unmatched: 15.

As concerns this clone: The junction differs from germline at one of its ends, possibly a read error. The V and J genes are TRBV12-3 or TRBV12-4 and TRBJ2-4; D perhaps matches TRBD1 (8 bases). CDR3 length: 12 residues. The CDR3, as DNA: TGTGCCAGCAGCAGGACAGGGCGGGGGTTGCACTTC. Protein product: CASSRTGRGLHF.

The chain joins TRBV5-8 to TRBJ1-3, with TRBD1 as a possible D gene (6 bases). Deletions cut 8 bases from V and 0 bases from J, with 12 bases between. Germline V gives CDR1 SGHTS, CDR2 YDEGEE. This CDR3 has 14 residues. CDR3 loop: CASRTAHSGNTIYF. The CDR3 region has the DNA TGTGCCAGTAGGACAGCACACTCTGGAAACACCATATATTTT.

The chain couples TRBV3-1 (or the pseudogene TRBV3-2) to TRBJ2-7; 13 bases line up with TRBD2. V gave up 4 bases and J gave up 4 bases; unmatched junction bases: 7. This CDR3 is built from 16 residues. The germline gives CDR1 LGHDT, CDR2 YNNKEL (reference sequence). CDR3 sequence (DNA): TGTGCCAGCAGCCTCGGCCCGGGACTAGCGGGGTACGAGCAGTACTTC. It yields the protein CASSLGPGLAGYEQYF.

This clone showed up just once. The chain uses TRBV2 and TRBJ2-7; TRBD2 aligns across 12 bases. The CDR3 is made up of 15 amino acids. Germline loops: CDR1 SNHLY, CDR2 FYNNEI. The J segment lost 3 bases and the V segment lost 3 bases, leaving 3 bases of the junction unmatched. The CDR3 reads CASSEGTSGLYEQYF. In DNA, the CDR3 is TGTGCCAGCAGTGAGGGGACTAGCGGGCTCTACGAGCAGTACTTC.